This entry concerns a single T cell receptor (beta chain). Antigen: not known. The sample is drawn from a study of cytomegalovirus exposure and HLA in healthy donors. In germline, CDR1 is SQVTM, CDR2 ANQGSEA. This CDR3 region has 18 residues. Trimming took 5 bases from V and 0 from J; bases not matched to a gene: 16. General study points: Reported performance of the classifier showed diagnosis of cytomegalovirus status with high specificity and sensitivity.

The method was immunoSEQ multiplex PCR; TCRdb's version includes in-frame clones alone and lacks a portion of them. The table lists over 100,000 clones, over 75% of them singletons. The sequence was obtained from a woman aged 18-29 years in good health and CMV-seropositive. V gene TRBV29-1 combines with J gene TRBJ2-1, with 7 bases that match TRBD2. The source material was PBMCs. The CDR3, as DNA: TGCAGCGTTTTACCTTCATACTTCGGCGGGAGCTCCTACAATGAGCAGTTCTTC. Protein product: CSVLPSYFGGSSYNEQFF.